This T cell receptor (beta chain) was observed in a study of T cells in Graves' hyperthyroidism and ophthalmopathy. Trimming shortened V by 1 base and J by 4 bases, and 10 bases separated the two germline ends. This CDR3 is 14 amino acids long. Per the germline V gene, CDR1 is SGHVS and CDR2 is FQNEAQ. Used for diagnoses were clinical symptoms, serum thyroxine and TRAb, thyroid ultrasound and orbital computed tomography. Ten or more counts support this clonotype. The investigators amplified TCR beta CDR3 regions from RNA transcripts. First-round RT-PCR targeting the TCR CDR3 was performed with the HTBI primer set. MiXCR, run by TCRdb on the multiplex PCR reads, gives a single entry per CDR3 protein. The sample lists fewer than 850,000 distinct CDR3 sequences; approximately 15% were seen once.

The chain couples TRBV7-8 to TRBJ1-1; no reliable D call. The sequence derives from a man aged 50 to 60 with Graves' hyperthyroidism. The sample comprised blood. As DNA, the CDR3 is TGTGCCAGCAGCTTAGAGTTTACTAGCACTGAAGCTTTCTTT. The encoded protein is CASSLEFTSTEAFF.